The rows below give T cell receptor beta chains drawn from one sample of a study of OX40 agonist ivuxolimab in advanced cancers. Libraries were prepared by immunoSEQ multiplex PCR; TCRdb keeps only in-frame clonotypes and omits some of them. The data contain about 72,000 clones, around 90% of them singletons. Here the sequenced sample was CD4+ or CD8+ T cells sorted from blood, taken in a trial of the OX40 agonist ivuxolimab. The receptors originated from an adult with an advanced solid tumor such as melanoma, head and neck, liver or kidney cancer. Each CDR3 is given with its conserved first and last residue. The D gene is left open where the match is weak. Rows may omit the clone size; those that give it use once, few, many or a size class.

>13|NA|TRBV5-4|TRBD1|TRBJ2-5
TGTGCCAGCAGCTTAAGACAGGGCGAGACCCAGTACTTC
CASSLRQGETQYF
>13|NA|TRBV5-1|NA|TRBJ2-3
TGCGCCAGCAGCGGTGTGCTAGTCGGTACGCAGTATTTT
CASSGVLVGTQYF
>14|NA|TRBV27|NA|TRBJ2-3
TGTGCCAGCAGTCCAGTAGCCCTCACAGATACGCAGTATTTT
CASSPVALTDTQYF
>17|NA|TRBV5-1|TRBD2|TRBJ2-1
TGCGCCAGCAGCCGGGGACTAGCGGGAGGGTCCTACAATGAGCAGTTCTTC
CASSRGLAGGSYNEQFF
>14|NA|TRBV6-5|NA|TRBJ2-1
TGTGCCAGCAGCCTAGCCGGACAGCACAATGAGCAGTTCTTC
CASSLAGQHNEQFF
>15|NA|TRBV6-1|NA|TRBJ2-2
TGTGCCAGCAGTGAAGTGACAGGATTCACCGGGGAGCTGTTTTTT
CASSEVTGFTGELFF
>17|NA|TRBV4-1|NA|TRBJ2-1
TGCGCCAGCAGCCAAGCCAGTTTTCAGGCGGGCTACAATGAGCAGTTCTTC
CASSQASFQAGYNEQFF
>14|NA|TRBV19|NA|TRBJ2-5
TGTGCCAGTAGCCCCGGGACGGCTCAAGAGACCCAGTACTTC
CASSPGTAQETQYF
>14|NA|TRBV6-5|NA|TRBJ2-4
TGTGCCAGCAGTTACGGGGGACCCAAAAACATTCAGTACTTC
CASSYGGPKNIQYF
>15|NA|TRBV11-2|NA|TRBJ2-7
TGTGCCAGCAGCTTAGGCGGAGTGGTCCCGGACGAGCAGTACTTC
CASSLGGVVPDEQYF
>15|few|TRBV18|TRBD1|TRBJ2-2
TGTGCCAGCTCCCGGACAGGGATGAGCACCGGGGAGCTGTTTTTT
CASSRTGMSTGELFF
>15|NA|TRBV11-2|NA|TRBJ1-1
TGTGCCAGCAGCTCACGACAAGGGTTCCACACTGAAGCTTTCTTT
CASSSRQGFHTEAFF
>15|once|TRBV30|TRBD1|TRBJ1-5
TGTGCCTGGAGTCCCCGGGACAGGGGAAATCAGCCCCAGCATTTT
CAWSPRDRGNQPQHF
>14|NA|TRBV6-6|NA|TRBJ1-1
TGTGCCAGCAGTTACTCGACGGTGAACACTGAAGCTTTCTTT
CASSYSTVNTEAFF
>13|NA|TRBV6-6|NA|TRBJ1-1
TGTGCCAGCACTCTAGACTCGAACACTGAAGCTTTCTTT
CASTLDSNTEAFF
>15|NA|TRBV19|NA|TRBJ2-5
TGTGCCAGTAGTAACCGGGTCCAGAGGCAAGAGACCCAGTACTTC
CASSNRVQRQETQYF
>15|once|TRBV7-2|TRBD2|TRBJ2-7
TGTGCCAGCAGCTTAGTGGGGGGGAGCTCCTACGAGCAGTACTTC
CASSLVGGSSYEQYF
>16|NA|TRBV19|TRBD1|TRBJ1-5
TGTGCCAGTAGTAACCAGGGGGCGAGGGGCAATCAGCCCCAGCATTTT
CASSNQGARGNQPQHF
>14|NA|TRBV18|NA|TRBJ2-2
TGTGCCAGCTCACCACCTCGAGGGGCCGGGGAGCTGTTTTTT
CASSPPRGAGELFF
>14|NA|TRBV2|TRBD1|TRBJ1-5
TGTGCCAGCAGCGCAGGGGGCGCTGGGCAGCCCCAGCATTTT
CASSAGGAGQPQHF
>12|NA|TRBV9|TRBD1|TRBJ2-7
TGTGCCAGCAGCCTAACAGGGGTCGAGCAGTACTTC
CASSLTGVEQYF
>13|NA|TRBV5-4|TRBD1|TRBJ1-2
TGTGCCAGCAGCGTAAGGACAGGAAGTGGCTACACCTTC
CASSVRTGSGYTF
>16|NA|TRBV5-1|TRBD1|TRBJ1-5
TGCGCCAGCAGCTTGAATGGACAGGGTCGCAATCAGCCCCAGCATTTT
CASSLNGQGRNQPQHF
>15|NA|TRBV4-2|NA|TRBJ2-1
TGTGCCAGCAGCCAAGATCCCGCCAAGTACAATGAGCAGTTCTTC
CASSQDPAKYNEQFF
>11|NA|TRBV28|TRBD1|TRBJ1-1
TGTGCCAGCAGATGGGACAGAGAAGCTTTCTTT
CASRWDREAFF
>10|NA|TRBV30|NA|TRBJ1-1
TGTGCCTGGAGCGTTGGTGAAGCTTTCTTT
CAWSVGEAFF
>12|NA|TRBV28|NA|TRBJ1-2
TGTGCCAGCAGTCCCCCTGAGTATGGCTACACCTTC
CASSPPEYGYTF
>13|few|TRBV6-6|NA|TRBJ1-2
TGTGCCAGCGTCCAGGGCAACAACTATGGCTACACCTTC
CASVQGNNYGYTF
>13|NA|TRBV6-5|NA|TRBJ1-1
TGTGCCACTGAAATGGGACAGAACACTGAAGCTTTCTTT
CATEMGQNTEAFF
>15|NA|TRBV5-1|NA|TRBJ2-3
TGCGCCAGCAGCTTGAGCGGAGCTAGCACAGATACGCAGTATTTT
CASSLSGASTDTQYF
>15|NA|TRBV19|TRBD2|TRBJ2-5
TGTGCCAGTAGTATAGAGGGACTAGCGCAAGAGACCCAGTACTTC
CASSIEGLAQETQYF
>12|NA|TRBV2|NA|TRBJ1-1
TGTGCCAGCAGTGAGGGGGGAGCTGAAGCTTTCTTT
CASSEGGAEAFF
>16|NA|TRBV7-3|NA|TRBJ2-1
TGTGCCAGCAGCGGGGGTGCGGGCGGGGCCTACAATGAGCAGTTCTTC
CASSGGAGGAYNEQFF
>13|NA|TRBV2|NA|TRBJ2-5
TGTGCCAGCAGTGAAATGGATGAAGAGACCCAGTACTTC
CASSEMDEETQYF
>15|NA|TRBV7-8|TRBD1|TRBJ1-6
TGTGCCAGCGAAAGGACAGGGGGGCGTAATTCACCCCTCCACTTT
CASERTGGRNSPLHF
>13|once|TRBV29-1|NA|TRBJ1-4
TGCAGCGCTGCGACAGCGTCTGGTGAAAAACTGTTTTTT
CSAATASGEKLFF
>14|NA|TRBV5-1|TRBD1|TRBJ1-2
TGCGCCAGCAGTCAAGGGACAGCAAACTATGGCTACACCTTC
CASSQGTANYGYTF
>17|medium-sized|TRBV18|TRBD1|TRBJ1-1
TGTGCCAGCTCACCGACAGGACAGGGGAACATGAACACTGAAGCTTTCTTT
CASSPTGQGNMNTEAFF
>12|NA|TRBV6-1|NA|TRBJ2-5
TGTGCCAGCAGTGCCCTGGGAGAGACCCAGTACTTC
CASSALGETQYF
>13|NA|TRBV29-1|TRBD1|TRBJ1-1
TGCAGCGTCGCAAACACAGGGGATGATGAAGCTTTCTTT
CSVANTGDDEAFF
>16|NA|TRBV10-3|TRBD2|TRBJ2-5
TGTGCCATCAGCCCTGGACTAGCGGGGGGGGGAGAGACCCAGTACTTC
CAISPGLAGGGETQYF
>13|NA|TRBV1|NA|TRBJ2-1
TGCACCAGCAGCCAAAGAGATGACAATGAGCAGTTCTTC
CTSSQRDDNEQFF
>14|few|TRBV5-5|NA|TRBJ2-6
TGTGCCAGCAGCTTTGGCTCTGGGGCCAACGTCCTGACTTTC
CASSFGSGANVLTF
>15|NA|TRBV11-2|NA|TRBJ2-4
TGTGCCAGCAGCCCCTCGGGTGTAGGCAAAAACATTCAGTACTTC
CASSPSGVGKNIQYF
>18|NA|TRBV5-4|TRBD2|TRBJ2-6
TGTGCCAGCAGCTCCGGGGGCGGGGGGAAATCTGGGGCCAACGTCCTGACTTTC
CASSSGGGGKSGANVLTF
>17|NA|TRBV18|NA|TRBJ2-6
TGTGCCAGCTCACCGGGGACGTTGAACTCTGGGGCCAACGTCCTGACTTTC
CASSPGTLNSGANVLTF
>13|NA|TRBV21-1|NA|TRBJ2-3
TGTGCCATCAGGGGCCGGACGGTTAATACGCAGTATTTT
CAIRGRTVNTQYF
>14|NA|TRBV18|TRBD2|TRBJ2-3
TGTGCCAGCTCACGACGGGAGGGCCCAGATACGCAGTATTTT
CASSRREGPDTQYF
>13|NA|TRBV2|NA|TRBJ2-2
TGTGCCAGCAGCTCGTCAGACACCGGGGAGCTGTTTTTT
CASSSSDTGELFF
>14|NA|TRBV19|TRBD1|TRBJ2-4
TGTGCCAGTAGTAAGGGGACAGGGACCAACATTCAGTACTTC
CASSKGTGTNIQYF
>14|NA|TRBV6-5|TRBD1|TRBJ2-1
TGTGCCAGCAGTGGGGACAGGATATACAATGAGCAGTTCTTC
CASSGDRIYNEQFF